Following are 18 T cell receptor beta chains from one sample sequenced in a study of identical twins. Each CDR3 protein gets one entry after TCRdb re-called the 5' RACE reads with MiXCR. Here the sample spans a few hundred thousand distinct CDR3 sequences, roughly 8.6% being singletons. The data were also submitted as part of a second study, on yellow fever vaccine responses in identical twins.

The material sequenced was CD8+ T cells sorted from blood. The receptors were gathered from a woman aged 18 to 35 in good health.

This clonotype appeared many times. The rearrangement links TRBV5-5 to TRBJ1-4; the D is unclear. The V gene lost 1 base and the J gene lost 1 base, with 17 bases spanning the gap. CDR3 size: 18 residues. Germline CDR1 is SGHKS and CDR2 is YYEKEE (reference sequence). CDR3 sequence reads: CASSLHWSQLRTNEKLFF. CDR3 coding DNA: TGTGCCAGCAGCTTGCATTGGTCCCAATTACGAACTAATGAAAAACTGTTTTTT.

This clonotype was seen at least ten times. J is TRBJ1-1 and V is TRBV3-1, with D unresolved. Deletions cut 0 bases from V and 4 bases from J, with 3 bases between. The CDR3 extends over 12 amino acids. Looked up from germline, CDR1 is LGHDT and CDR2 is YNNKEL (reference sequence). CDR3 nucleotide sequence: TGTGCCAGCAGCCAAGAGGCCACTGAAGCTTTCTTT. It translates to CASSQEATEAFF.

This clonotype was recorded many times. This rearrangement joins TRBV29-1 to TRBJ1-5; 8 nucleotides match TRBD1. The germline V gene has CDR1 SQVTM and CDR2 ANQGSEA. The ends lost 7 bases at V and 0 bases at J; junction bases unmatched: 5. The CDR3 has 14 amino acids. This CDR3 is CSAIDRGSNQPQHF. The CDR3 DNA reads as TGCAGCGCTATCGACAGGGGTAGCAATCAGCCCCAGCATTTT.

This clonotype showed up just a few times. The chain links TRBV14 to TRBJ2-4; D may match TRBD1 or TRBD2 (5 bases each). V dropped 0 bases and J dropped 0 bases, with 15 bases sitting between them. The CDR3 has 18 residues. The germline gives CDR1 SGHDN, CDR2 FVKESK. The CDR3, as DNA: TGTGCCAGCAGCCAAGAGGTGTTGTCAGGGACAGCCAAAAACATTCAGTACTTC. Translating gives CASSQEVLSGTAKNIQYF.

This clonotype has a handful of counts. The CDR3: CASSLVGGGLMDTEAFF. The CDR3 nucleotides are TGTGCCAGCAGTTTAGTGGGTGGGGGTTTAATGGACACTGAAGCTTTCTTT. This chain connects TRBV12-3 or TRBV12-4 to TRBJ1-1, with TRBD1 as a possible D gene (5 bases). The CDR3 spans 17 residues. V was shortened by 1 base and J by 3 bases, with 18 bases between the two germline ends.

In its sample, this clonotype was seen many times. This sequence joins TRBV6-1 and TRBJ2-7, with TRBD2 identical over 13 bases. The CDR3 consists of 18 residues. Germline CDR1 and CDR2: MNHNS and SASEGT. J lost 3 bases, V lost 6 bases, and 14 bases had no gene match. CDR3 DNA sequence: TGTGCCAGCAGACCGGGGCAGCCGGGACTAGCGGGGTACTACGAGCAGTACTTC. This encodes CASRPGQPGLAGYYEQYF.

This clonotype has just a few counts. The chain has TRBV10-3 and TRBJ2-7, with no clear D. V was trimmed by 2 bases and J by 9 bases, leaving 8 bases between them. The CDR3 is 11 amino acids. In germline, CDR1 is ENHRY, CDR2 SYGVKD. CDR3 DNA sequence: TGTGCCATCAGTGAGGACACCGGGCAGTACTTC. Translation: CAISEDTGQYF.

The chain recombines TRBV27 with TRBJ2-7; D could derive from TRBD1 or TRBD2 (5 bases each). Germline V gene sequence: CDR1 MNHEY, CDR2 SMNVEV (reference sequence). Trimming shortened V by 4 bases and J by 5 bases, and 27 bases separated the two germline ends. This CDR3 is built from 18 residues. The CDR3 loop reads CASSSSMLRAGSPHEQYF. The CDR3 coding sequence is TGTGCCAGCAGTTCCTCAATGCTTAGGGCAGGGAGCCCTCACGAGCAGTACTTC.

This clonotype was seen at least ten times. This chain links TRBV27 with TRBJ1-5; D gene ambiguous. CDR3 length equals 12 residues. Between the trimmed V and J ends, which lost 3 bases and 2 bases, there was a span of 2 bases. CDR1 and CDR2 (germline): MNHEY, SMNVEV (reference sequence). This CDR3 reads CASSFGNQPQHF. In DNA form, the CDR3 reads TGTGCCAGCAGTTTTGGCAATCAGCCCCAGCATTTT.

This clonotype was observed a handful of times. The CDR3 sequence is CASSSTGNYEQYF. CDR3 sequence (DNA): TGTGCCAGCAGTTCAACAGGAAACTACGAGCAGTACTTC. The chain recombines TRBV7-9 with TRBJ2-7, with D possibly TRBD1 on 5 matching bases. The CDR3 spans 13 residues. Trimming removed 6 bases from V and 3 bases from J, with 12 bases in between. CDR1 is SEHNR, CDR2 FQNEAQ, per germline (reference sequence).

This clonotype was observed many times. The chain has TRBV20-1 and TRBJ2-1, with D possibly TRBD1 on 5 matching bases. CDR3 length equals 12 residues. The germline gives CDR1 DFQATT, CDR2 SNEGSKA (reference sequence). Trimming shortened V by 1 base and J by 5 bases, and 6 bases separated the two germline ends. CDR3 region: CSARVDNNEQFF. CDR3 DNA sequence: TGCAGTGCTAGAGTGGACAACAATGAGCAGTTCTTC.

The sample holds many counts of this clonotype. The chain combines TRBV28 with TRBJ2-1; 9 bases are a match to TRBD1. CDR1 and CDR2 from the germline V gene are MDHEN and SYDVKM. The CDR3 consists of 12 residues. The CDR3 sequence is CGAGTGFNEQFF. CDR3 nucleotide sequence: TGTGGAGCCGGGACAGGGTTCAATGAGCAGTTCTTC.

This clonotype was observed a handful of times. The chain has TRBV6-6 and TRBJ2-3; D is possibly TRBD2 (5 bases). The CDR3 totals 12 residues. The V gene lost 8 bases and the J gene lost 5 bases, with 11 bases spanning the gap. The germline gives CDR1 MNHNY, CDR2 SVGAGI (reference sequence). The CDR3 spells CASGGLQDTQYF. CDR3 DNA: TGTGCCAGCGGAGGACTTCAAGATACGCAGTATTTT.

This clonotype came up many times. V usage is TRBV12-3 or TRBV12-4 and J usage is TRBJ2-3, with D unclear. V gave up 3 bases and J gave up 2 bases, with 6 bases separating them. The CDR3 is 13 residues long. The CDR3 sequence is CASSFDSTDTQYF. CDR3 nucleotides: TGTGCCAGCAGTTTCGACTCCACAGATACGCAGTATTTT.

This rearrangement joins TRBV24-1 to TRBJ2-3; 9 bases match TRBD1. The length of the CDR3 is 15 residues. CDR1 is KGHDR, CDR2 SFDVKD, per germline. Trimming cost V 5 bases and J 4 bases; bases outside gene matches: 6. CDR3 region: CATSARDRVADTQYF. Written as DNA, the CDR3 is TGTGCCACCAGTGCCAGGGACAGGGTGGCAGATACGCAGTATTTT.

In this sample, this clonotype turned up a few times. The chain combines TRBV6-2 or TRBV6-3 with TRBJ2-3; 11 bases match TRBD2. From germline, CDR1 is MNHEY and CDR2 SVGEGT. The CDR3 loop spans 17 amino acids. J gave up 5 bases and V 3 bases, and 10 bases lay outside the gene matches. CDR3 loop: CASSYFTSGSAGDTQYF. Here the CDR3 DNA reads TGTGCCAGCAGTTATTTTACTAGCGGGAGTGCTGGAGATACGCAGTATTTT.

This clonotype was picked up many times. DNA of the CDR3: TGTGCCAGCAGTGAAACTCCAGGGGACTCCTACGAGCAGTACTTC. Its protein product is CASSETPGDSYEQYF. The chain has TRBV2 and TRBJ2-7; D perhaps matches TRBD1 (6 bases). V lost 2 bases, J lost 0 bases, and 11 bases lay in between. Germline V CDR1 and CDR2: SNHLY, FYNNEI. This CDR3 has 15 residues.

This clonotype was detected many times. The V call is TRBV29-1, the J call TRBJ2-7, with 8 bases matching TRBD2. The length of the CDR3 is 14 residues. J was trimmed by 4 bases and V by 4 bases; bases with no gene match: 9. CDR1 is SQVTM and CDR2 is ANQGSEA in the germline V gene. For the CDR3, the DNA is TGCAGCGTTGTTGGGACGGGGGGGCCGTACGAGCAGTACTTC. Translation gives CSVVGTGGPYEQYF.